These 18 T cell receptor beta chains came from one sample sequenced in a study of cytomegalovirus exposure and HLA in healthy donors. The PCR employed 60 Vbeta primers together with 13 Jbeta primers. Libraries were prepared by immunoSEQ multiplex PCR; TCRdb keeps only in-frame clonotypes and omits some of them. The profile shows about 100,000 clones, about 77% of them singletons. Sequenced material: PBMCs. These receptors came from a woman aged 50 to 60 in good health and CMV-seropositive.

This chain joins TRBV2 and TRBJ2-3; TRBD1 might be the D (6 bases). Per germline, CDR1 SNHLY and CDR2 FYNNEI. The CDR3 extends over 15 amino acids. Trimming stripped 4 bases from V and 0 bases from J, with 11 bases between. This CDR3 is CASSAQGGSTDTQYF. The CDR3 nucleotides are TGTGCCAGCAGTGCACAGGGCGGGAGCACAGATACGCAGTATTTT.

This clone was detected only a few times. The chain is built from TRBV18 and TRBJ1-1; tentatively, D is TRBD1 (5 bases). CDR1 and CDR2 (germline): KGHSH, LQKENI. Trimming removed 2 bases from V and 5 bases from J, with 15 bases in between. This CDR3 has 15 residues. This chain's CDR3 is CASSPGQGRGTEAFF. The CDR3 coding sequence is TGTGCCAGCTCACCAGGTCAAGGCCGGGGGACTGAAGCTTTCTTT.

The V call is TRBV7-9, the J call TRBJ2-3; 12 nucleotides agree with TRBD2. J was trimmed by 3 bases and V by 4 bases; bases with no gene match: 5. Germline V CDR1 and CDR2: SEHNR, FQNEAQ (reference sequence). The CDR3 spans 16 residues. CDR3 in amino acids: CASSSGLAGTTDTQYF. The CDR3 DNA reads as TGTGCCAGCAGCTCCGGACTAGCGGGAACGACAGATACGCAGTATTTT.

This chain connects TRBV7-6 to TRBJ2-5; the match to TRBD2 covers 8 bases. Trimming removed 5 bases from V and 4 bases from J; junction bases left unmatched: 9. The length of the CDR3 is 15 residues. CDR1 is SGHVS and CDR2 is FNYEAQ in the germline V gene. The CDR3 sequence: CASSPFGLASETQYF. CDR3 DNA sequence: TGTGCCAGCAGCCCTTTCGGACTAGCCTCAGAGACCCAGTACTTC. The full variable domain, its missing parts supplied by reference TRBV7-6 and TRBJ2-5, is GAGVSQSPRYKVTKRGQDVALRCDPISGHVSLYWYRQALGQGPEFLTYFNYEAQQDKSGLPNDRFSAERPEGSISTLTIQRTEQRDSAMYRCASSPFGLASETQYFGPGTRLLVL.

The chain recombines TRBV7-9 with TRBJ1-3, with no clear D. The CDR3 extends over 16 amino acids. Per the germline V gene, CDR1 is SEHNR and CDR2 is FQNEAQ (reference sequence). The V end lost 1 base, the J end lost 0 bases, and 10 bases lay between the germline ends. This CDR3 is CASSLGGKHSGNTIYF. DNA for the CDR3: TGTGCCAGCAGCTTAGGCGGGAAACACTCTGGAAACACCATATATTTT.

This clone was detected only a few times. The CDR3 DNA reads as TGCACCAGCAGCCAAGAGGGGAATCGACTAGCGCCCGAGCAGTTCTTC. It specifies CTSSQEGNRLAPEQFF. This chain uses TRBV1 with TRBJ2-1; no check of the table's D call, TRBD2, against the DNA was made. TRBV1 constitutes a pseudogene. The CDR3 length is 16 residues.

The V gene is TRBV9, the J gene TRBJ2-5, with 10 bases matching TRBD2. Germline-derived CDR1 and CDR2 are SGDLS and YYNGEE. The CDR3 is 14 residues long. V trimming: 3 bases; J trimming: 3 bases; junction bases outside the gene matches: 2. The CDR3, as DNA: TGTGCCAGCAGCGGAGGACTAGCGGAAGAGACCCAGTACTTC. Residues: CASSGGLAEETQYF.

The chain couples TRBV27 to TRBJ2-7; TRBD2 might be the D (6 bases). The CDR3 length is 14 residues. Germline CDR1 MNHEY, CDR2 SMNVEV (reference sequence). The V gene lost 3 bases and the J gene lost 4 bases, with 13 bases spanning the gap. Here the CDR3 DNA reads TGTGCCAGCAGTTTGGGCGGGACCCCATACGAGCAGTACTTC. It yields the protein CASSLGGTPYEQYF.

The rearrangement links TRBV5-1 to TRBJ1-2, with 9 bases lining up with TRBD1. The CDR3 totals 17 residues. The germline V gene has CDR1 SGHRS and CDR2 YFSETQ. The V segment lost 4 bases and the J segment 6 bases; nucleotides outside the gene matches: 16. CDR3 sequence (DNA): TGCGCCAGCAGCCCCGGGACAGGGCCTACTGAACCTCATGGCTACACCTTC. Amino acids: CASSPGTGPTEPHGYTF.

This chain joins TRBV18 and TRBJ2-3; possible D gene TRBD1, 6 bases. Trimming stripped 0 bases from V and 8 bases from J, with 6 bases between. Germline V gene sequence: CDR1 KGHSH, CDR2 LQKENI. The CDR3 is 12 residues long. The CDR3, as DNA: TGTGCCAGCTCACCACCAGGGGGTACGCAGTATTTT. Protein product: CASSPPGGTQYF.

This clone was observed a few times. The chain combines TRBV29-1 with TRBJ1-4; D might be TRBD1 (6 bases). Trimming stripped 4 bases from V and 7 bases from J, with 19 bases between. CDR1 and CDR2 (germline): SQVTM, ANQGSEA. There are 15 residues in the CDR3. CDR3 protein: CSVAGPGGGSEKLFF. The CDR3 DNA sequence: TGCAGCGTTGCCGGCCCCGGGGGCGGGAGTGAAAAACTGTTTTTT.

The V and J genes are TRBV7-3 and TRBJ2-5, with a possible D match to TRBD2 (6 bases). The CDR3 length is 15 residues. Looked up from germline, CDR1 is SGHTA and CDR2 is FQGTGA. V was shortened by 1 base and J by 3 bases, with 12 bases between the two germline ends. Here the CDR3 DNA reads TGTGCCAGCAGCTTAAGGGGAATAGCGGAAGAGACCCAGTACTTC. Residues: CASSLRGIAEETQYF.

The rearrangement joins TRBV7-8 to TRBJ1-1; D is undetermined. Per germline, CDR1 SGHVS and CDR2 FQNEAQ. V was cut by 3 bases and J by 3 bases, with 14 bases left in between. This CDR3 spans 15 amino acids. CDR3 residues: CASSFWEWADTEAFF. Written as DNA, the CDR3 is TGTGCCAGCAGCTTTTGGGAGTGGGCCGACACTGAAGCTTTCTTT.

The chain employs TRBV2 and TRBJ2-5; tentative D call: TRBD2 (6 bases). CDR1 and CDR2 (germline): SNHLY, FYNNEI. Trimming took 8 bases from V and 2 from J, leaving 6 bases between them. The CDR3 is 11 residues long. The CDR3 is CASGGQETQYF. CDR3 DNA sequence: TGTGCCAGCGGGGGGCAAGAGACCCAGTACTTC.

The sample holds a few counts of this clone. The chain uses TRBV13 and TRBJ2-7; TRBD1 matches 10 bases. The CDR3 totals 14 residues. Per the germline V gene, CDR1 is PRHDT and CDR2 is FYEKMQ (reference sequence). Unmatched junction bases numbered 6, after V lost 5 bases and J lost 5 bases. The CDR3 protein is CASSIWTGGHEQYF. The CDR3 nucleotides read TGTGCCAGCAGCATCTGGACAGGGGGACACGAGCAGTACTTC.

The chain has TRBV7-2 and TRBJ2-3; possibly TRBD1 for D (6 bases). Germline CDR1 is SGHTA and CDR2 is FQGNSA. Trimming stripped 0 bases from V and 1 base from J, with 8 bases between. The CDR3 has 15 amino acids. This chain's CDR3 is CASSLAKGGTDTQYF. The CDR3 nucleotides read TGTGCCAGCAGCTTAGCGAAGGGGGGCACAGATACGCAGTATTTT. Looking up the rest from reference TRBV7-2 and TRBJ2-3 gives the full variable domain: GAGVSQSPSNKVTEKGKDVELRCDPISGHTALYWYRQSLGQGLEFLIYFQGNSAPDKSGLPSDRFSAERTGGSVSTLTIQRTQQEDSAVYLCASSLAKGGTDTQYFGPGTRLTVL.

The table lists this clone with a few counts. The chain uses TRBV6-1 and TRBJ2-5, with 8 nucleotides matching TRBD1. Gene TRBJ2-7 matches the end of the DNA better, so the J call may be wrong. CDR1 is MNHNS, CDR2 SASEGT, per germline. CDR3 size: 15 residues. The CDR3: CASSEGAGGSYEQYF. The CDR3 region has the DNA TGTGCCAGCAGTGAAGGGGCAGGGGGCTCTTACGAGCAGTACTTC.

The V call is TRBV30, the J call TRBJ2-7, with a weak D call TRBD1 (6 bases). In germline, CDR1 is GTSNPN, CDR2 SVGIG (reference sequence). The CDR3 sequence is 12 residues long. Trimming removed 8 bases from V and 1 base from J, with 12 bases in between. The CDR3, as DNA: TGTGCCCACAGGGTAGGTTCCTACGAGCAGTACTTC. Protein sequence: CAHRVGSYEQYF.